Detailed here is one TCR beta chain. This specimen comes from a study of Graves' ophthalmopathy and Graves' hyperthyroidism. There are 14 residues in the CDR3. The ends were cut back, 5 bases at V and 3 bases at J, with 11 bases in the middle. In germline, CDR1 is MDHEN, CDR2 SYDVKM. Active ophthalmopathy (CAS at least 3, NOSPECS at least 4), lasting under 3 months. Amplified material comprised TCR beta CDR3 regions derived from RNA transcripts. Scientists carried out first-round RT-PCR using HTBI primers and then a second-round multiplex PCR. TCRdb fed the multiplex PCR reads into MiXCR, producing one record per CDR3 protein. The sample includes 210,000 or so distinct CDR3 sequences, less than 30% of them seen just once.

This chain connects TRBV28 to TRBJ1-5; possibly TRBD1 for D (6 bases). Sequencing was done on a sample of peripheral blood. This receptor was taken from a middle-aged man with Graves' ophthalmopathy. The CDR3 spells CASSTGTNNQPQHF. In DNA, the CDR3 is TGTGCCAGCAGTACCGGGACAAACAATCAGCCCCAGCATTTT.